This T cell receptor beta chain stems from a study of CD8 T cells in ankylosing spondylitis. Overall study results and limits: The authors reported significant enrichment of disease-linked clones in matched ankylosing spondylitis synovial fluid.

Concerning this clonotype: Its target is not known.

The authors made TCR beta libraries by quantitative 5'-RACE with molecular barcodes. One entry per CDR3 protein results from TCRdb running MiXCR on the 5' RACE reads. Of 30,000 to 45,000 distinct CDR3 sequences detected, 16% appear once; the ten largest clones hold about 45%. The CDR3 contains 15 residues. V was clipped by 2 bases and J by 2 bases, with 9 bases between them. CDR1 is MDHEN, CDR2 SYDVKM, per germline. V gene TRBV28 combines with J gene TRBJ2-2; D gene unclear. Sequencing was carried out using blood. The TCR comes from a male donor with ankylosing spondylitis or in good health (not recorded which). The CDR3 bases are TGTGCCAGCAGTTTAGGTATCTTTAACACCGGGGAGCTGTTTTTT. This codes for CASSLGIFNTGELFF.